The following is a T cell receptor (beta chain) sequence with its context. Antigen specificity is unknown. This specimen belongs to a study of vaccination and CD4 T cells after COVID-19. Broader study findings: A nonsignificant rise from approximately 21 to 38 was seen in the median number of SARS-CoV-2-reactive clonotypes.

The treatment was: approximately nine-day PBMC culture with coronavirus spike peptide pools or control peptides (ViraFEST assay). Following expansion of antigen-specific T cells with peptide pools, ViraFEST then sequenced TCRs. Trimming cost V 7 bases and J 0 bases; bases outside gene matches: 2. Germline-derived CDR1 and CDR2 are GTSNPN and SVGIG (reference sequence). This CDR3 has 13 amino acids. The Oncomine TCR Beta short-read assay was applied to DNA of cultured CD4+ T cells. Genomic DNA was isolated from CD4+ T cells that had been cultured. One entry per CDR3 protein, called by TCRdb with MiXCR from the PCR reads. The data contain about 13,000 distinct CDR3 sequences, 25% to 30% of them singletons.

Sample: CD4+ T cells from blood, cultured in vitro. The origin of this receptor is a human donor who had recovered from COVID-19. This chain links TRBV30 with TRBJ1-4; 7 nucleotides match TRBD1. As DNA, the CDR3 is TGTGCCTCGGGACAGTCAACTAATGAAAAACTGTTTTTT. As protein: CASGQSTNEKLFF. Full variable domain (remainder filled in from reference TRBV30 and TRBJ1-4): SQTIHQWPATLVQPVGSPLSLECTVEGTSNPNLYWYRQAAGRGLQLLFYSVGIGQISSEVPQNLSASRPQDRQFILSSKKLLLSDSGFYLCASGQSTNEKLFFGSGTQLSVL.